Presented here are 14 T cell receptor beta chains from one specimen sequenced in a study of molecular identifiers for immune sequencing clone quantification (dated by TCRdb to the late 2010s). The receptor library was made with PCR. For sequencing, an Illumina HiSeq 4000 was employed. TCRdb applied fastp at Q25 and MiXCR to the public reads, then kept only in-frame beta chains. Rows are combined by CDR3 protein, so each entry shows the most common genes and DNA. In this sample the table shows tens of thousands of distinct CDR3 sequences, under 30% of which occur a single time. The ten largest clones capture 1.9% of the sample. The material sequenced was naive CD8+ T cells from blood, with Jurkat cell RNA spiked in. The sample's cell subset or site label, in plain terms: FACS-sorted CD8+CD4-CCR7+CD45RA+ naive T cells. The receptors originated from a human donor in good health. Some libraries in this study had Jurkat cell RNA spiked in.

This clonotype was seen many times. V is TRBV7-9 and J is TRBJ2-1, with D uncertain. The germline V gene has CDR1 SEHNR and CDR2 FQNEAQ (reference sequence). V was clipped by 0 bases and J by 8 bases, with 8 bases between them. The CDR3 totals 13 residues. The chain's CDR3 is CASSLAFVDEQFF. The CDR3 nucleotides read TGTGCCAGCAGCTTAGCGTTCGTCGATGAGCAGTTCTTC.

There are many counts of this clonotype. V usage is TRBV14 and J usage is TRBJ1-2, with D tentatively TRBD1 (6 bases). This CDR3 comprises 16 residues. Germline loops: CDR1 SGHDN, CDR2 FVKESK. V lost 1 base, J lost 4 bases, and 16 bases lay in between. The CDR3 loop reads CASSQVGAGERYGYTF. In DNA form, the CDR3 reads TGTGCCAGCAGCCAAGTAGGCGCAGGGGAGCGCTATGGCTACACCTTC.

This clonotype was counted ten times or more. This sequence joins TRBV2 and TRBJ2-5; D unclear. CDR1 is SNHLY, CDR2 FYNNEI, per germline. The length of the CDR3 is 14 residues. Between the trimmed V and J ends, which lost 3 bases and 4 bases, there was a span of 12 bases. The CDR3 DNA sequence: TGTGCCAGCAGTGAGGGTAATATGGCAGAGACCCAGTACTTC. Translated: CASSEGNMAETQYF.

A word on this clonotype: A single base separates this from a much larger clone, so it may be a read error. The chain links TRBV7-2 to TRBJ1-5; 7 nucleotides align to TRBD1. Germline lookup yields CDR1 SGHTA and CDR2 FQGNSA. The V gene end was trimmed by 4 bases and the J gene end by 9 bases; junction bases not matched to a gene: 18. The CDR3 runs to 17 residues. The CDR3 here is CASSSAGKRGLYRPQHF. The CDR3 bases are TGTGCCAGCAGCTCAGCTGGGAAGAGGGGGCTTTACCGGCCCCAGCATTTT.

This clonotype was observed at least ten times. This chain connects TRBV11-2 to TRBJ2-3, with D maybe TRBD2 (6 bases). With 1 base removed from V and 4 bases from J, the gap between germline ends came to 12 bases. The CDR3 loop spans 15 amino acids. Germline V CDR1 and CDR2: SGHAT, FQNNGV. For the CDR3, the DNA is TGTGCCAGCAGCTTAGGGTTTAGCGGAGCAGATACGCAGTATTTT. Translated, it gives CASSLGFSGADTQYF.

This clonotype occurred many times. The CDR3 DNA follows: TGTGCCAGTAGTTTAACGAATTATAGGGCCGGGGAGCTGTTTTTT. Protein sequence: CASSLTNYRAGELFF. The V gene is TRBV19, the J gene TRBJ2-2; no firm D call. Between the trimmed V and J ends, which lost 5 bases and 6 bases, there was a span of 16 bases. The CDR3 spans 15 residues. Germline V gene data show CDR1 as LNHDA and CDR2 as SQIVND (reference sequence).

Details on this clonotype: A read error may explain this, as a much larger clone is one base away. The chain is built from TRBV7-2 and TRBJ1-5, with TRBD1 as a possible D gene (5 bases). Deletions cut 1 base from V and 4 bases from J, with 17 bases between. The CDR3 loop spans 17 amino acids. In germline, CDR1 is SGHTA, CDR2 FQGNSA. The CDR3 region has the DNA TGTGCCAGCAGCTTAGGGTCCCGGGACGGCTATAATCAGCCCCAGCATTTT. Its translation: CASSLGSRDGYNQPQHF.

This clonotype occurred many times. This rearrangement joins TRBV5-6 to TRBJ2-2, with D maybe TRBD2 (5 bases). The V end lost 0 bases, the J end lost 1 base, and 7 bases lay between the germline ends. CDR1 and CDR2 from the germline V gene are SGHDT and YYEEEE. This CDR3 contains 15 residues. The chain's CDR3 is CASSLVRGNTGELFF. The CDR3 DNA is TGTGCCAGCAGCTTGGTTCGGGGGAACACCGGGGAGCTGTTTTTT.

This clonotype turned up a few times. J is TRBJ2-3 and V is TRBV13, with D possibly matching TRBD2 (5 bases). The V gene lost 7 bases and the J gene lost 2 bases, with 19 bases spanning the gap. The CDR3 contains 16 residues. Germline V gene data show CDR1 as PRHDT and CDR2 as FYEKMQ (reference sequence). The CDR3 here is CASTAYSYRDTDTQYF. CDR3 in DNA: TGTGCCAGCACCGCTTATTCTTACCGGGACACAGATACGCAGTATTTT.

This clonotype appeared many times. In nucleotides, the CDR3 is TGTGCCAGCAGTTACATGGGGACAGCTCAAGAGACCCAGTACTTC. Translated, it gives CASSYMGTAQETQYF. V is TRBV6-2 or TRBV6-3 and J is TRBJ2-5, with TRBD1 identical over 7 bases. Germline CDR1 and CDR2: MNHEY and SVGEGT. Trimming cost V 2 bases and J 2 bases; bases outside gene matches: 5. The CDR3 runs to 15 residues.

This clonotype was found many times. The chain is built from TRBV5-6 and TRBJ1-1, with TRBD1 as a possible D gene (6 bases). Deletions cut 1 base from V and 3 bases from J, with 16 bases between. The CDR3 extends over 16 amino acids. CDR1 and CDR2 (germline): SGHDT, YYEEEE. CDR3 amino acids: CASSLLPGEFYTEAFF. Written as DNA, the CDR3 is TGTGCCAGCAGCTTGTTGCCAGGGGAATTTTACACTGAAGCTTTCTTT.

This clonotype was recorded a few times. The chain carries TRBV28 and TRBJ2-1; tentative D call: TRBD1 (6 bases). This CDR3 comprises 13 residues. V lost 5 bases and J lost 7, with 12 bases in between. CDR1 and CDR2 from the germline V gene are MDHEN and SYDVKM. This CDR3 reads CASSPRQVNEQFF. The DNA for the CDR3 is TGTGCCAGCAGTCCGCGACAGGTAAATGAGCAGTTCTTC.

A note on this clonotype: Given a much more abundant clone one base away, this may be a read error. The chain has TRBV10-2 and TRBJ1-5; 9 bases map to TRBD1. CDR3 size: 13 residues. In germline, CDR1 is WSHSY, CDR2 SAAADI. The chain's CDR3 is CASSGTGPQRQHF. The CDR3 nucleotides are TGCGCCAGCTCCGGGACAGGGCCCCAGCGCCAGCATTTT.

This clonotype was recorded many times. The chain combines TRBV2 with TRBJ2-7; D gene unclear. Germline assignment: CDR1 SNHLY and CDR2 FYNNEI. With 4 bases removed from V and 0 bases from J, the gap between germline ends came to 10 bases. The CDR3 runs to 14 residues. CDR3 in DNA: TGTGCCAGCAGTGGGGCAGGCTACTCCTACGAGCAGTACTTC. Protein sequence: CASSGAGYSYEQYF.